The 19 T cell receptor beta chains below were found in one sample sequenced in a study of breast tumors, draining lymph nodes, adjacent tissues (dated by TCRdb to 2015 to 2016). The library came from multiplex PCR. Instrument on record: Illumina HiSeq 2000. The public sequencing data were trimmed at Q25 with fastp and processed into clonotypes with MiXCR by TCRdb, which kept only in-frame beta chains. A single entry per CDR3 protein holds the most common genes and DNA from its merged rows. Present in this sample are some 120,000 distinct CDR3 sequences, 15% to 20% of which were seen just once. The top ten hold over 3% of the sample. The lymph node samples were taken from the axillary draining lymph nodes of breast cancer patients. Sequenced input: axillary lymph node tissue. The receptor set was obtained from a female donor with breast cancer. Some clones in this sample may be carry-over from other donors' samples.

This clonotype was counted ten times or more. The genes are TRBV12-3 or TRBV12-4 and TRBJ2-7, with 10 bases matching TRBD1. The length of the CDR3 is 16 residues. The J segment lost 2 bases and the V segment lost 2 bases, leaving 6 bases of the junction unmatched. The CDR3 spells CASSLNPGTGAYEQYF. CDR3 in DNA: TGTGCCAGCAGTTTAAACCCCGGGACAGGGGCCTACGAGCAGTACTTC.

Of note for this clonotype: Possible read error: a much larger clone is one base away. The chain joins TRBV5-1 to TRBJ2-1, with TRBD2 identical over 8 bases. V lost 9 bases and J lost 9; bases outside the gene matches: 14. Per germline, CDR1 SGHRS and CDR2 YFSETQ. This CDR3 region has 14 residues. This chain's CDR3 is CATQRLTGGGEQFF. DNA of the CDR3: TGCGCCACCCAGCGACTAACGGGAGGGGGTGAGCAGTTCTTC. Using reference TRBV5-1 and TRBJ2-1 for the parts outside the CDR3, the full variable domain is KAGVTQTPRYLIKTRGQQVTLSCSPISGHRSVSWYQQTPGQGLQFLFEYFSETQRNKGNFPGRFSGRQFSNSRSEMNVSTLELGDSALYLCATQRLTGGGEQFFGPGTRLTVL.

This clonotype has a count of ten or more. CDR3 residues: CSAKDSNNSPLHF. CDR3 nucleotide sequence: TGCAGTGCTAAGGACAGTAATAATTCACCCCTCCACTTT. The chain couples TRBV20-1 to TRBJ1-6; weak D call: TRBD1 (6 bases). CDR3 length: 13 amino acids. The V and J ends lost 4 bases and 5 bases respectively, with 9 bases between them. From germline, CDR1 is DFQATT and CDR2 SNEGSKA (reference sequence).

In its sample, this clonotype was seen many times. The chain has TRBV6-2 or TRBV6-3 and TRBJ2-7, with a tentative D call TRBD2 (6 bases). CDR1 is MNHEY and CDR2 is SVGEGT in the germline V gene. V lost 10 bases, J lost 3 bases, and 22 bases lay in between. CDR3 size: 15 residues. The CDR3 loop reads CATPRLAHVRYEQYF. The CDR3 bases are TGTGCCACCCCCCGGCTAGCGCATGTACGCTACGAGCAGTACTTC.

In the case of this clonotype: The CDR3 does not end in the conserved phenylalanine or tryptophan, so this is likely a read error. The CDR3 DNA follows: TGTGCCAGCAGTTGGGAGACCCAGTACCTC. This codes for CASSWETQYL. The chain has TRBV27 and TRBJ2-5; D not certain. The CDR3 is made up of 10 amino acids. Deletions cut 4 bases from V and 5 bases from J, with 2 bases between. Germline CDR1 and CDR2: MNHEY and SMNVEV (reference sequence).

In its sample, this clonotype was seen many times. The CDR3 loop reads CASSKTRGGQPQHF. The CDR3 DNA reads as TGTGCCAGCAGTAAAACCAGGGGGGGTCAGCCCCAGCATTTT. This chain uses TRBV2 with TRBJ1-5; 7 bases agree with TRBD1. The CDR3 sequence is 14 residues long. Trimming at V came to 5 bases and at J to 6 bases, leaving 7 bases not matched to a gene. CDR1 and CDR2 from the germline V gene are SNHLY and FYNNEI.

This clonotype was seen more than once but under ten times. The gene calls are TRBV9 and TRBJ1-1; 7 nucleotides line up with TRBD1. The junction had 13 bases not matched to a gene; V was cut back by 4 bases and J by 4 bases. CDR1 is SGDLS, CDR2 YYNGEE, per germline. This CDR3 spans 16 amino acids. CDR3 coding DNA: TGTGCCAGCAGCCCAGACCCGACAGGGACCGGCACTGAAGCTTTCTTT. Protein: CASSPDPTGTGTEAFF.

The table lists this clonotype with many counts. The chain employs TRBV24-1 and TRBJ2-1; D may correspond to TRBD1 or TRBD2 (6 bases each). Germline V CDR1 and CDR2: KGHDR, SFDVKD. The CDR3 has 14 residues. V shed 12 bases and J shed 9 bases, with 23 bases lying between them. Here the CDR3 DNA reads TGTGCCTCGTCAGATGGAGGGGGTTCGGGTGAGCAGTTCTTC. This translates into CASSDGGGSGEQFF.

This clonotype was seen only a few times. The chain has TRBV5-4 and TRBJ2-5; 9 bases are a match to TRBD1. Germline V gene sequence: CDR1 SGHNT, CDR2 YYREEE (reference sequence). This CDR3 has 14 amino acids. V was pared by 2 bases and J by 4 bases, with 3 bases of the junction left unmatched. The CDR3: CASSFGTGPETQYF. In DNA, the CDR3 is TGTGCCAGCAGCTTTGGGACAGGGCCAGAGACCCAGTACTTC.

Concerning this clonotype itself: This may be a read error, as it is one base from a much larger clone. The chain is built from TRBV25-1 and TRBJ2-2; TRBD1 or TRBD2 may be the D gene (5 bases each). The CDR3 is 15 amino acids. The germline gives CDR1 MGHDK, CDR2 SYGVNS. CDR3 sequence (DNA): TGTGCCAGCAGTGAACAGACAGATAACACCGGGGAGCTGCTTTTT. It encodes CASSEQTDNTGELLF.

This clonotype was counted many times. The chain links TRBV20-1 to TRBJ2-3, with a possible D match to TRBD2 (5 bases). V lost 1 base, J lost 5 bases, and 10 bases lay in between. Germline V CDR1 and CDR2: DFQATT, SNEGSKA (reference sequence). This CDR3 region has 13 residues. CDR3 DNA: TGCAGTGCTAGAGTGCCCGGGGAAGATACGCAGTATTTT. It specifies CSARVPGEDTQYF.

The sample holds many counts of this clonotype. The gene calls are TRBV20-1 and TRBJ1-5, with D maybe TRBD1 (5 bases). V lost 4 bases, J lost 3 bases, and 10 bases lay in between. Germline CDR1 DFQATT, CDR2 SNEGSKA (reference sequence). CDR3 size: 13 residues. The CDR3 loop is CSAIRGANQPQHF. Written as DNA, the CDR3 is TGCAGTGCTATTAGGGGAGCCAATCAGCCCCAGCATTTT.

Concerning this clonotype itself: A much more abundant neighbour one base away suggests this may be a read error. Given the absence of the conserved phenylalanine or tryptophan at the CDR3 end, a read error is likely. The genes are TRBV7-9 and TRBJ1-3, with D uncertain. Germline-derived CDR1 and CDR2 are SEHNR and FQNEAQ (reference sequence). The CDR3 is 13 residues long. The CDR3 DNA reads TGTGCCAGCAGCTTACGGGGTGGAGACACCATATATTCT. This translates into CASSLRGGDTIYS.

This clonotype was counted at least ten times. The V gene is TRBV29-1, the J gene TRBJ2-2; D may correspond to TRBD1 or TRBD2 (5 bases each). The length of the CDR3 is 14 residues. Deletions cut 7 bases from V and 6 bases from J, with 18 bases between. Germline values: CDR1 SQVTM, CDR2 ANQGSEA. CDR3 bases: TGCAGCGCACAACCGGGACCTACCGCCGGGGAGCTGTTTTTT. Protein product: CSAQPGPTAGELFF.

Many counts were recorded for this clonotype. The chain recombines TRBV18 with TRBJ2-7; no definite D call. CDR3 length: 13 residues. V was shortened by 0 bases and J by 7 bases, with 10 bases between the two germline ends. Germline CDR1 KGHSH, CDR2 LQKENI. This CDR3 reads CASSPPLGEEQYF. The CDR3 DNA is TGTGCCAGCTCACCACCGCTGGGCGAAGAGCAGTACTTC.

This clonotype turned up a few times. This sequence may be a read error, since a much larger clone differs from it by one base. The chain uses TRBV14 and TRBJ2-7, with TRBD2 as a possible D gene (5 bases). Per the germline V gene, CDR1 is SGHDN and CDR2 is FVKESK. The CDR3 has 15 residues. CDR3 loop: CVSSQEASWAYEQYF. CDR3 nucleotide sequence: TGTGTCAGCAGCCAAGAGGCTAGCTGGGCCTACGAGCAGTACTTC. The full variable domain, rest sourced from reference TRBV14 and TRBJ2-7, is EAGVTQFPSHSVIEKGQTVTLRCDPISGHDNLYWYRRVMGKEIKFLLHFVKESKQDESGMPNNRFLAERTGGTYSTLKVQPAELEDSGVYFCVSSQEASWAYEQYFGPGTRLTVT.

In its sample, this clonotype was seen many times. V and J are TRBV10-1 and TRBJ2-3; no firm D call. Trimming removed 3 bases at V and 3 bases at J, with 10 bases between. The germline V gene encodes CDR1 WNHNN and CDR2 SYGVQD (reference sequence). The CDR3 totals 14 residues. Written as DNA, the CDR3 is TGCGCCAGCAGTGACCCTTCTAGGACAGATACGCAGTATTTT. Amino acids: CASSDPSRTDTQYF.

This clonotype occurred many times. This chain's CDR3 is CASSDPRDRARGNQPQHF. The CDR3 coding sequence is TGTGCCAGCAGTGATCCCCGGGACAGGGCCAGGGGGAATCAGCCCCAGCATTTT. The chain is built from TRBV6-1 and TRBJ1-5; 9 bases align to TRBD1. With V trimmed by 3 bases and J by 4 bases, 13 bases remained unmatched. CDR3 length equals 18 residues. Germline assignment: CDR1 MNHNS and CDR2 SASEGT.

This clonotype was seen many times. V is TRBV27 and J is TRBJ2-7; D ambiguous. The V gene lost 4 bases and the J gene lost 0 bases, with 13 bases spanning the gap. This CDR3 is 15 amino acids long. Germline V lookup: CDR1 MNHEY, CDR2 SMNVEV (reference sequence). The CDR3 sequence is CASSSRVGSSYEQYF. CDR3 DNA sequence: TGTGCCAGCAGTTCCCGTGTCGGAAGCTCCTACGAGCAGTACTTC.